The clone carrying this TCR beta chain was counted ten times or more. The antigen is unknown. Conversion of TCR transcripts into cDNA relied on 5'RACE template switching, which added a universal primer site and UMIs. TCRdb reprocessed the 5' RACE reads with MiXCR, giving one entry per CDR3 protein. The table shows 310,000 or so distinct CDR3 sequences, with around 4% occurring only once. The data are from a study of T cells after yellow fever vaccination. In the study overall: When fractions had low cell numbers, they were prepared with SMART-Seq v4 Ultra Low Input. The study, taken as a whole, reports: FACS-sorted repertoires could harbor abundant contaminating bulk-population clonotypes.

V shed 11 bases and J 4 bases; nucleotides not matched to a gene: 7. In germline, CDR1 is LNHDA, CDR2 SQIVND (reference sequence). The CDR3 runs 12 residues. The chain carries TRBV19 and TRBJ2-7; 8 bases align to TRBD1. This receptor was taken from a man aged 18 to 30 who received the YFV17D yellow fever vaccine. The starting material was PBMCs, obtained on the day of the yellow fever booster vaccination. The CDR3 spells CAGRQGRYEQYF. The CDR3 DNA follows: TGTGCCGGCCGACAGGGGCGGTACGAGCAGTACTTC.